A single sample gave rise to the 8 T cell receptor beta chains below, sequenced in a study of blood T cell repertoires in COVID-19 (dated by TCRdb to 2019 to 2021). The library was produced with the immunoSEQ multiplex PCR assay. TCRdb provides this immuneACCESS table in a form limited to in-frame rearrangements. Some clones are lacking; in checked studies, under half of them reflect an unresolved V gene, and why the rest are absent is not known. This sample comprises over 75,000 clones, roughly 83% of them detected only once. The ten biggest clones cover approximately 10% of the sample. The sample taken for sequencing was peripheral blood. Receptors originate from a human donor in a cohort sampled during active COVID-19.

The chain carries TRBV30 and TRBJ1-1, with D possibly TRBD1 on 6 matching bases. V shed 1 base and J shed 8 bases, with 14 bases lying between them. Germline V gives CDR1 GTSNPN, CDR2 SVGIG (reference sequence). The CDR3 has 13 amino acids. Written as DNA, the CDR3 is TGTGCCTGGAGTGCCCACAGGGACGTGGAAGCTTTCTTT. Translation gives CAWSAHRDVEAFF.

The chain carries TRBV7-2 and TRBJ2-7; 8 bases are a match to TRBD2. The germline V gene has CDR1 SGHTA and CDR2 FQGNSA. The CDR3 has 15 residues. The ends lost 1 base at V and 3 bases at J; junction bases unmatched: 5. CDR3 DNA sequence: TGTGCCAGCAGCTTAGTAACTAGCGGTGTCTACGAGCAGTACTTC. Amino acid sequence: CASSLVTSGVYEQYF.

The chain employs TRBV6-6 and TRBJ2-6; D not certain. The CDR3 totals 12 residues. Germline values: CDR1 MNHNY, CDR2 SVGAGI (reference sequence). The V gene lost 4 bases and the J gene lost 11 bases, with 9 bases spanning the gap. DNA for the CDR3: TGTGCCAGCAGTTCTACCCGGGACGTCCTGACTTTC. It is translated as CASSSTRDVLTF.

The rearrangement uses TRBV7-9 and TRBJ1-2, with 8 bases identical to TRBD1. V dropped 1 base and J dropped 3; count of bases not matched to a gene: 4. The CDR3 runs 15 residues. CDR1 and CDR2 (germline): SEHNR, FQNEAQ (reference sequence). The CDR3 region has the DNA TGTGCCAGCAGCTTAGAGGCAGGGGGCGACTATGGCTACACCTTC. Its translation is CASSLEAGGDYGYTF.

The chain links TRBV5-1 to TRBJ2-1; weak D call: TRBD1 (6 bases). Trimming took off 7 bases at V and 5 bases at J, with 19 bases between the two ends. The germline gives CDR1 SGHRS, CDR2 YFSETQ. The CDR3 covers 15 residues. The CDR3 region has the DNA TGCGCCAGCTCCAAGGGGGAGTGGGGGAACAATGAGCAGTTCTTC. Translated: CASSKGEWGNNEQFF. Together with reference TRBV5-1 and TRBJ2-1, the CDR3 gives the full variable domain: KAGVTQTPRYLIKTRGQQVTLSCSPISGHRSVSWYQQTPGQGLQFLFEYFSETQRNKGNFPGRFSGRQFSNSRSEMNVSTLELGDSALYLCASSKGEWGNNEQFFGPGTRLTVL.

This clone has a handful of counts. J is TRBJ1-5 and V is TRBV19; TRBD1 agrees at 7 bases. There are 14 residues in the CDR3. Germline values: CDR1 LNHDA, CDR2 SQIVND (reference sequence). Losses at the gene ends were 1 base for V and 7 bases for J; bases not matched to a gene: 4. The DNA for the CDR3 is TGTGCCAGTAGTATAGGAGGGGGCGGACAGCCCCAGCATTTT. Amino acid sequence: CASSIGGGGQPQHF. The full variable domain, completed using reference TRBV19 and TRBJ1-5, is DGGITQSPKYLFRKEGQNVTLSCEQNLNHDAMYWYRQDPGQGLRLIYYSQIVNDFQKGDIAEGYSVSREKKESFPLTVTSAQKNPTAFYLCASSIGGGGQPQHFGDGTRLSIL.

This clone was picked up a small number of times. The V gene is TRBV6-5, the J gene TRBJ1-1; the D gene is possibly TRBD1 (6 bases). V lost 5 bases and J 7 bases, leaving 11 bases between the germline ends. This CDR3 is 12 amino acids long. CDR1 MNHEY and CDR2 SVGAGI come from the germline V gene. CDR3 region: CASSTGGSEAFF. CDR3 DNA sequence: TGTGCCAGCAGTACGGGGGGCAGTGAAGCTTTCTTT.

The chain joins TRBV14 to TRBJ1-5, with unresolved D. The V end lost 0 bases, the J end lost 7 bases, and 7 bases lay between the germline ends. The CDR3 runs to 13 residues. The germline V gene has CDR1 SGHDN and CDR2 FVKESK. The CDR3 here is CASSQDGGQPQHF. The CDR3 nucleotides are TGTGCCAGCAGCCAAGATGGCGGCCAGCCCCAGCATTTT.